This TCR beta chain comes out of a study of vaccination and CD4 T cells after COVID-19. Turning to the study itself: Post-vaccine specimens were obtained a median around 72 days after dose two (range 14 to 241).

Oncomine TCR Beta short-read sequencing was applied to DNA from cultured CD4+ T cells. TCRdb redid the calling of the PCR reads with MiXCR, one entry per CDR3 protein. Of 9,500 to 15,000 distinct CDR3 sequences listed, about two thirds are singletons. Germline assignment: CDR1 SEHNR and CDR2 FQNEAQ (reference sequence). The CDR3 consists of 12 residues. V was clipped by 5 bases and J by 4 bases; unmatched bases: 1. The treatment was: roughly 10-day PBMC culture with coronavirus spike peptide pools or control peptides (ViraFEST assay). This clonotype was counted only a few times. Antigen: not known. The V and J genes are TRBV7-9 and TRBJ2-7; 8 bases are shared with TRBD1. The sequenced sample consisted of CD4+ T cells from blood, cultured in vitro. The sequence came from a human donor who had recovered from COVID-19. In DNA form, the CDR3 reads TGTGCCAGCAGCGGACAGGGTTACGAGCAGTACTTC. Its protein product is CASSGQGYEQYF. Full variable domain (rest looked up from reference TRBV7-9 and TRBJ2-7): DTGVSQNPRHKITKRGQNVTFRCDPISEHNRLYWYRQTLGQGPEFLTYFQNEAQLEKSRLLSDRFSAERPKGSFSTLEIQRTEQGDSAMYLCASSGQGYEQYFGPGTRLTVT.